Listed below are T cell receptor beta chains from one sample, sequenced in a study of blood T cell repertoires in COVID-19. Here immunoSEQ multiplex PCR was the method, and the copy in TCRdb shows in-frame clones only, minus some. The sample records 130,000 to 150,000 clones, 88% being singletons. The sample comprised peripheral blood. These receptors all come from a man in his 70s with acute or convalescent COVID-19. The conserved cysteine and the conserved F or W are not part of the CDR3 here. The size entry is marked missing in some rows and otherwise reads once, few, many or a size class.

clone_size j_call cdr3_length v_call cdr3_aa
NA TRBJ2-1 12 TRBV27 ASKGGIGLNEQF
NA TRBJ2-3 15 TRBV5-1 ASSWTGTSGGTDTQY
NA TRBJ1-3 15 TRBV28 ASSPQDRGPSGNTIY
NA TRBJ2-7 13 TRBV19 ASSGKEDRGHEQY
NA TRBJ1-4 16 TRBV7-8 ASSRSRTGPATNEKLF
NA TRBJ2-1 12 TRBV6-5 ASSYGGGSNEQF
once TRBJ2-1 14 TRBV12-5 ASGLSTGTGDNEQF
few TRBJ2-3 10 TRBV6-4 ASSAGGDTQY
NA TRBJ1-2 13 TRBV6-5 ASSYSGGSNYGYT
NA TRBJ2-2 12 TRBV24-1 ATSAPINPGELF
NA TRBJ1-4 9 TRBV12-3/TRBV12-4 ASSTGEKLF
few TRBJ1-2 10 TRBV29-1 SSKDAGEGYT
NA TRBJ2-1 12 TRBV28 ASRQREGDNEQF
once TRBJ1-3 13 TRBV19 ASSTSDNSGNTIY
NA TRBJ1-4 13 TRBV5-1 ASSEGGRGQEKLF
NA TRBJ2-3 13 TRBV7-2 ASSLRTGGPDTQY
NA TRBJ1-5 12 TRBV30 AWTYGNVNQPQH
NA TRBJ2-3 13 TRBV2 AIVPGQGAGDTQY
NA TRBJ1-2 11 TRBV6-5 ASTKSTGSGYT
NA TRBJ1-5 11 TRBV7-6 ASSPDRDQPQH
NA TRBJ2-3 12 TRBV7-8 ASSLVQGPDTQY
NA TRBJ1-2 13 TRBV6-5 ASSLARQGLEGYT
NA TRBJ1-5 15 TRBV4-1 ASSQGSPGQGHQPQH
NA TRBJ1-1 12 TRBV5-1 ASSRQGPNTEAF
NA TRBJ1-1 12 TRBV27 ASSLSRTGLEAF
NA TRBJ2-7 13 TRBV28 ASSRPSGQGYEQY
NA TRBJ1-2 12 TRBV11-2 ASSPGGKGYGYT
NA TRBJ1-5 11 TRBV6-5 ASSQGFGQPQH
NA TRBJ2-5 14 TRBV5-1 ASSKGQGAIAETQY
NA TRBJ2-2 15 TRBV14 ASSQDVLAGNTGELF
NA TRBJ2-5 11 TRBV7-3 ASSPGPQETQY
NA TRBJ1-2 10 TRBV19 ASKADRGGYT
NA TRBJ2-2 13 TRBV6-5 ASVTGPANTGELF
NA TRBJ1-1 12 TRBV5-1 ASSLQPQNTEAF
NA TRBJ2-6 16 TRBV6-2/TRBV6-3 ASSSPLEAASGANVLT
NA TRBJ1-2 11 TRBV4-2 ASTRTGTYGYT
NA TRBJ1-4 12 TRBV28 ASSQIPPPEKLF